These T cell receptor beta chains were read from a single sample in a study of blood T cell repertoires in COVID-19. TCRdb's table, derived via immunoSEQ multiplex PCR, lists solely in-frame clones and lacks some. The sample consists of under 150,000 clones, around 85% of them appearing once. Specimen: peripheral blood. These receptors originate from a woman between 55 and 75 years old with COVID-19, enrolled during active disease. Each CDR3 is given without its conserved first and last residue. Clone size is not always given. Where it is, it says once, few, many or a class for expanded clones.

CDR3aa: ASSPRLAGDGTGELF
abundance: NA
j_gene: TRBJ2-2
v_gene: TRBV18

CDR3aa: ASSLEYRSNSPLH
abundance: NA
j_gene: TRBJ1-6
v_gene: TRBV5-1

CDR3aa: ASSSAGDPGQGKAF
abundance: NA
j_gene: TRBJ1-1
v_gene: TRBV5-4

CDR3aa: ASSIDTKNNEQF
abundance: NA
j_gene: TRBJ2-1
v_gene: TRBV3-1/TRBV3-2

CDR3aa: ASSPSTGRSRYIQY
abundance: NA
j_gene: TRBJ2-4
v_gene: TRBV7-9

CDR3aa: ASSQEYVVSGYGYT
abundance: NA
j_gene: TRBJ1-2
v_gene: TRBV4-3

CDR3aa: ASSQVMGGAGSGELF
abundance: NA
j_gene: TRBJ2-2
v_gene: TRBV4-1

CDR3aa: ASSTPTLGTGLNTEAF
abundance: NA
j_gene: TRBJ1-1
v_gene: TRBV7-3

CDR3aa: AWSAGSYNSPLH
abundance: NA
j_gene: TRBJ1-6
v_gene: TRBV30

CDR3aa: ASSPWSDQPQH
abundance: few
j_gene: TRBJ1-5
v_gene: TRBV18

CDR3aa: ASSPGDYGYT
abundance: NA
j_gene: TRBJ1-2
v_gene: TRBV12-3/TRBV12-4

CDR3aa: ASSRTLTVNTEAF
abundance: NA
j_gene: TRBJ1-1
v_gene: TRBV5-1

CDR3aa: ASSYPPGQGDQPQH
abundance: NA
j_gene: TRBJ1-5
v_gene: TRBV6-2/TRBV6-3

CDR3aa: ASSLSGTEAF
abundance: NA
j_gene: TRBJ1-1
v_gene: TRBV27

CDR3aa: ASSSEPVGSYEQY
abundance: NA
j_gene: TRBJ2-7
v_gene: TRBV5-1

CDR3aa: ASSETSGGSYEQY
abundance: NA
j_gene: TRBJ2-7
v_gene: TRBV10-2

CDR3aa: AGRQGWSGELF
abundance: once
j_gene: TRBJ2-2
v_gene: TRBV2